The 32 T cell receptor beta chains below come from one sample, sequenced in a study of PD-1 blockade in classical Hodgkin lymphoma. Profiled with immunoSEQ multiplex PCR; TCRdb holds only in-frame clones, not every one. This sample has under 30,000 clones, with roughly 92% found just once. The time point is: newly diagnosed, previously untreated cHL patient sample. Specimen: peripheral blood mononuclear cells (PBMCs). All receptors derive from a human donor with classical Hodgkin lymphoma.

V and J are TRBV18 and TRBJ2-2; D is unresolved. From germline, CDR1 is KGHSH and CDR2 LQKENI. The CDR3 sequence is 14 residues long. Trimming took off 10 bases at V and 7 bases at J, with 19 bases between the two ends. CDR3: CATPRALSDGELFF. The CDR3 DNA follows: TGTGCCACCCCCCGGGCTCTCTCCGACGGGGAGCTGTTTTTT.

The rearrangement links TRBV7-2 to TRBJ2-1; possibly TRBD2 for D (5 bases). CDR3 length: 15 residues. V was cut by 5 bases and J by 11 bases, with 22 bases left in between. Germline V gene sequence: CDR1 SGHTA, CDR2 FQGNSA. The CDR3 spells CASSPTVEAFRQQFF. The CDR3 DNA follows: TGTGCCAGCAGCCCCACAGTGGAGGCCTTCCGTCAGCAGTTCTTC.

V is TRBV6-4 and J is TRBJ2-3; 8 bases are a match to TRBD2. Unmatched junction bases numbered 1, after V lost 2 bases and J lost 0 bases. Looked up from germline, CDR1 is MRHNA and CDR2 is SNTAGT. This CDR3 spans 15 amino acids. The CDR3 bases are TGTGCCAGCAGTGACCCTAGCGGGAGCACAGATACGCAGTATTTT. Encoded protein: CASSDPSGSTDTQYF.

The chain carries TRBV11-2 and TRBJ1-1; unclear D gene. V lost 2 bases to trimming and J lost 2 bases, with 6 bases between them. The germline CDR1 and CDR2 sequences are SGHAT and FQNNGV. This CDR3 region has 13 residues. CDR3 region: CASSLQFNTEAFF. The DNA of the CDR3 is TGTGCCAGCAGCTTACAGTTCAACACTGAAGCTTTCTTT.

The chain recombines TRBV18 with TRBJ2-4; D unresolved. The ends were cut back, 3 bases at V and 0 bases at J, with 6 bases in the middle. CDR3 size: 14 residues. The germline V gene encodes CDR1 KGHSH and CDR2 LQKENI. The CDR3 region is CASSPIVAKNIQYF. The CDR3 DNA sequence: TGTGCCAGCTCACCCATTGTAGCCAAAAACATTCAGTACTTC.

CDR3 nucleotides: TGCGCCAGCAAAACAGATTTTAGTCCTAATGAAAAACTGTTTTTT. Its translation: CASKTDFSPNEKLFF. The J gene is TRBJ1-4, the V gene TRBV5-1; unclear D gene. The CDR3 contains 15 residues. Trimming pared 6 bases from V and 3 bases from J, leaving 15 bases between. Germline CDR1 SGHRS, CDR2 YFSETQ.

The chain recombines TRBV29-1 with TRBJ2-5; D tentatively reads TRBD1 or TRBD2 (6 bases each). The CDR3 has 15 amino acids. Trimming took 3 bases from V and 5 from J, leaving 19 bases between them. In germline, CDR1 is SQVTM, CDR2 ANQGSEA. In DNA form, the CDR3 reads TGCAGCGTTGATGGCAGGGGAGGTTTTTTTGAGACCCAGTACTTC. Translated, it gives CSVDGRGGFFETQYF.

The chain links TRBV15 to TRBJ2-3; D is perhaps TRBD2 (7 bases). The CDR3 runs to 15 residues. The ends were cut back, 8 bases at V and 0 bases at J, with 15 bases in the middle. Per the germline V gene, CDR1 is LNHNV and CDR2 is YYDKDF (reference sequence). The DNA of the CDR3 is TGTGCCACCTCTCCGGGGGGCCAAAGCACAGATACGCAGTATTTT. Amino acid sequence: CATSPGGQSTDTQYF.

The J gene is TRBJ2-7, the V gene TRBV5-1, with D possibly being TRBD2 (6 bases). The CDR3 totals 13 residues. Germline values: CDR1 SGHRS, CDR2 YFSETQ. Trimming removed 7 bases from V and 3 bases from J, with 14 bases in between. This chain's CDR3 is CASGQGGNYEQYF. CDR3 sequence (DNA): TGCGCCAGCGGCCAGGGCGGGAACTACGAGCAGTACTTC.

The chain employs TRBV19 and TRBJ2-1; 11 bases match TRBD2. Germline V gene data show CDR1 as LNHDA and CDR2 as SQIVND (reference sequence). The V segment lost 2 bases and the J segment 7 bases; nucleotides outside the gene matches: 4. The CDR3 contains 15 residues. The CDR3 DNA reads as TGTGCCAGTAGTATAATTAGCGGGAGGGCTAATGAGCAGTTCTTC. This translates into CASSIISGRANEQFF.

The rearrangement joins TRBV5-6 to TRBJ2-4; 7 bases line up with TRBD1. Trimming took 4 bases from V and 5 from J; bases not matched to a gene: 9. The CDR3 covers 15 residues. Germline V CDR1 and CDR2: SGHDT, YYEEEE. The CDR3 sequence is CASSLLDRAENIQYF. Written as DNA, the CDR3 is TGTGCCAGCAGCCTCCTTGACAGGGCTGAAAACATTCAGTACTTC.

The V gene is TRBV6-6, the J gene TRBJ2-6, with no clear D. Trimming shortened V by 1 base and J by 1 base, and 2 bases separated the two germline ends. The CDR3 is 14 residues long. Germline V gene sequence: CDR1 MNHNY, CDR2 SVGAGI (reference sequence). The CDR3 DNA follows: TGTGCCAGCAGTTACTGGTCTGGGGCCAACGTCCTGACTTTC. This sequence encodes CASSYWSGANVLTF.

The chain carries TRBV5-1 and TRBJ1-5; 7 bases fit TRBD1. Germline lookup yields CDR1 SGHRS and CDR2 YFSETQ. CDR3 length: 15 amino acids. With V trimmed by 4 bases and J by 3 bases, 7 bases remained unmatched. In DNA form, the CDR3 reads TGCGCCAGCAGCACAGGAACAGGGGTCAATCAGCCCCAGCATTTT. It translates to CASSTGTGVNQPQHF.

The chain recombines TRBV19 with TRBJ1-2; perhaps TRBD1 as D (6 bases). Germline CDR1 and CDR2: LNHDA and SQIVND (reference sequence). The V gene lost 6 bases and the J gene lost 2 bases, with 10 bases spanning the gap. CDR3 length equals 13 residues. The CDR3 is CASSTDRNYGYTF. As DNA, the CDR3 is TGTGCCAGTAGCACTGACAGGAACTATGGCTACACCTTC.

This chain connects TRBV25-1 to TRBJ1-3; 7 positions match TRBD1. V lost 1 base to trimming and J lost 5 bases; unmatched junction nucleotides: 5. Germline CDR1 MGHDK, CDR2 SYGVNS. The CDR3 length is 15 residues. The CDR3 here is CASSESKTGRNTIYF. The CDR3 nucleotides read TGTGCCAGCAGTGAATCCAAGACAGGGAGAAACACCATATATTTT.

The V and J genes are TRBV9 and TRBJ1-1, with D possibly matching TRBD1 (5 bases). The V and J ends lost 3 bases and 8 bases respectively, with 14 bases between them. This CDR3 is 13 amino acids long. CDR1 is SGDLS, CDR2 YYNGEE, per germline. This CDR3 is CASSEQALGEAFF. The DNA for the CDR3 is TGTGCCAGCAGCGAACAGGCTCTAGGAGAAGCTTTCTTT.

This chain links TRBV6-4 with TRBJ1-6; D call uncertain. Germline-derived CDR1 and CDR2 are MRHNA and SNTAGT. Deletions cut 0 bases from V and 7 bases from J, with 16 bases between. This CDR3 has 17 amino acids. The CDR3 sequence: CASSDSYTGDVNSPLHF. CDR3 nucleotide sequence: TGTGCCAGCAGTGACTCATACACTGGTGACGTAAATTCACCCCTCCACTTT.

CDR3 nucleotides: TGCAGCGTCCGGGACAGGAGGTACGAGCAGTACTTC. It yields the protein CSVRDRRYEQYF. This chain uses TRBV29-1 with TRBJ2-7, with 8 bases that match TRBD1. Germline CDR1 reads SQVTM; CDR2 reads ANQGSEA. This CDR3 has 12 amino acids. The J segment lost 4 bases and the V segment lost 6 bases, leaving 5 bases of the junction unmatched.

The rearrangement joins TRBV4-2 to TRBJ2-5, with 10 bases aligning to TRBD1. Unmatched junction bases numbered 13, after V lost 5 bases and J lost 7 bases. The CDR3 contains 16 residues. Germline CDR1 LGHNA, CDR2 YNFKEQ. CDR3 in amino acids: CASSYRQGARDGTQYF. The CDR3 nucleotides read TGTGCCAGCAGCTACCGACAGGGGGCGCGTGATGGGACCCAGTACTTC.

This chain connects TRBV5-1 to TRBJ2-2, with TRBD1 identical over 9 bases. The V and J ends lost 0 bases and 6 bases, in that order; junction bases with no gene match: 9. The CDR3 runs 17 residues. Germline V CDR1 and CDR2: SGHRS, YFSETQ. The CDR3 is CASSLVAGQGIPGELFF. CDR3 nucleotides: TGCGCCAGCAGCTTGGTCGCTGGACAGGGGATCCCCGGGGAGCTGTTTTTT.

This sequence joins TRBV14 and TRBJ1-2; D is possibly TRBD1 (5 bases). Germline values: CDR1 SGHDN, CDR2 FVKESK. The germline V and J ends were trimmed by 5 bases and 7 bases, with 17 bases remaining between them. This CDR3 has 14 amino acids. The chain's CDR3 is CASSLRGGDGGYTF. The CDR3 coding sequence is TGTGCCAGCAGCTTACGGGGAGGGGACGGTGGCTACACCTTC.

The genes are TRBV9 and TRBJ2-1; 11 positions match TRBD2. The length of the CDR3 is 16 residues. V was pared by 3 bases and J by 3 bases, with 5 bases of the junction left unmatched. CDR1 and CDR2 from the germline V gene are SGDLS and YYNGEE. The CDR3 region is CASSASSGRLYNEQFF. The CDR3 region has the DNA TGTGCCAGCAGCGCCTCTAGCGGGAGGCTCTACAATGAGCAGTTCTTC. The full variable domain, its missing parts supplied by reference TRBV9 and TRBJ2-1, is DSGVTQTPKHLITATGQRVTLRCSPRSGDLSVYWYQQSLDQGLQFLIQYYNGEERAKGNILERFSAQQFPDLHSELNLSSLELGDSALYFCASSASSGRLYNEQFFGPGTRLTVL.

The rearrangement uses TRBV4-1 and TRBJ2-3, with D perhaps given as TRBD1 or TRBD2 (5 bases each). V was trimmed by 0 bases and J by 0 bases, leaving 13 bases between them. Looked up from germline, CDR1 is MGHRA and CDR2 is YSYEKL. This CDR3 is built from 17 residues. CDR3 protein: CASSQDRGPASTDTQYF. The CDR3 coding sequence is TGCGCCAGCAGCCAAGATCGGGGACCCGCTAGCACAGATACGCAGTATTTT.

The V gene is TRBV5-1, the J gene TRBJ2-3; 7 bases line up with TRBD2. After removal of 0 bases from V and 4 bases from J, the junction contained 11 bases not matched to a gene. From germline, CDR1 is SGHRS and CDR2 YFSETQ. The CDR3 totals 17 residues. The CDR3 loop is CASSLAGSGGGADTQYF. CDR3 in DNA: TGCGCCAGCAGCTTGGCCGGGTCGGGAGGCGGGGCAGATACGCAGTATTTT.

The V and J genes are TRBV21-1 and TRBJ1-6. TRBV21-1 is a listed pseudogene. The CDR3 sequence is 16 residues long. The CDR3 DNA reads as TGTGCCAGCAGCAAAGCGCGACCCGTCTATAATTCACCCCTCCACTTT. Its protein product is CASSKARPVYNSPLHF.

CDR3 loop: CASSAGPTSPYEQYF. CDR3 in DNA: TGCGCCAGCAGCGCGGGCCCCACCTCTCCCTACGAGCAGTACTTC. The gene calls are TRBV5-1 and TRBJ2-7; perhaps TRBD2 as D (5 bases). The V gene's germline CDR1 is SGHRS and CDR2 YFSETQ. The CDR3 is 15 amino acids. The V end was cut by 4 bases, the J end by 2 bases, with 16 bases between.

The chain carries TRBV7-9 and TRBJ2-7, with TRBD1 identical over 7 bases. CDR3 size: 13 residues. CDR1 and CDR2 from the germline V gene are SEHNR and FQNEAQ (reference sequence). Trimming cost V 2 bases and J 6 bases; bases outside gene matches: 4. The CDR3 reads CASSLNRGREQYF. The CDR3 DNA follows: TGTGCCAGCAGCTTAAACAGGGGACGCGAGCAGTACTTC.

The chain joins TRBV19 to TRBJ2-1; D possibly corresponds to TRBD1 (6 bases). CDR1 LNHDA and CDR2 SQIVND come from the germline V gene (reference sequence). The ends were cut back, 5 bases at V and 10 bases at J, with 12 bases in the middle. The CDR3 is 12 amino acids. Here the CDR3 reads CASSVTGTEQFF. CDR3 coding DNA: TGTGCCAGTAGTGTTACCGGGACAGAGCAGTTCTTC. Complete variable domain (other parts from reference TRBV19 and TRBJ2-1): DGGITQSPKYLFRKEGQNVTLSCEQNLNHDAMYWYRQDPGQGLRLIYYSQIVNDFQKGDIAEGYSVSREKKESFPLTVTSAQKNPTAFYLCASSVTGTEQFFGPGTRLTVL.

This chain uses TRBV21-1 with TRBJ2-7; the DNA was not compared with TRBD2, the D call given in the table. TRBV21-1 is recorded as a pseudogene. The CDR3 length is 15 residues. The CDR3 DNA reads TGTGCCAGCAGGACCGTCCTAGCGGGGAACTACGAGCAGTACTTC. Residues: CASRTVLAGNYEQYF.

This clone was picked up one time. The chain recombines TRBV19 with TRBJ2-5; TRBD2 matches 10 bases. Germline-derived CDR1 and CDR2 are LNHDA and SQIVND (reference sequence). Germline trimming cut 1 base from V and 8 bases from J; bases unmatched to any gene: 7. CDR3 length equals 15 residues. The CDR3 nucleotides read TGTGCCAGTAGTATAGGGGCTAGCGGGAGAGGCACCCAGTACTTC. Translating gives CASSIGASGRGTQYF.

The J gene is TRBJ1-5, the V gene TRBV6-6, with TRBD1 matching 7 bases. The CDR3 covers 16 residues. Trimming cost V 6 bases and J 0 bases; bases outside gene matches: 8. The germline V gene encodes CDR1 MNHNY and CDR2 SVGAGI (reference sequence). CDR3 DNA: TGTGCCAGCAGGAGGGACAGCGGAGTTAGCAATCAGCCCCAGCATTTT. Encoded protein: CASRRDSGVSNQPQHF.

V gene TRBV6-1 combines with J gene TRBJ2-5; TRBD2 matches at 12 bases. This CDR3 has 15 amino acids. Germline-derived CDR1 and CDR2 are MNHNS and SASEGT. V was pared by 6 bases and J by 4 bases, with 6 bases of the junction left unmatched. The CDR3 DNA follows: TGTGCCAGCAGACCAAGGACTAGCGGGATAGAGACCCAGTACTTC. Translated, it gives CASRPRTSGIETQYF.